This entry lists 8 T cell receptor beta chains sequenced from one sample in a study of T cells of healthy individuals. TCRdb recomputed calls from the 5' RACE reads with MiXCR, one row per CDR3 protein. Of tens of thousands of distinct CDR3 sequences listed, approximately 4.9% are singletons. The receptor set was obtained from a human donor in good health.

This clonotype was counted at least ten times. The chain carries TRBV2 and TRBJ2-5; D uncertain. The length of the CDR3 is 12 residues. CDR1 is SNHLY, CDR2 FYNNEI, per germline. The V and J ends lost 3 bases and 5 bases respectively, with 7 bases between them. CDR3 bases: TGTGCCAGCAGTGACCCCCTGGAGACCCAGTACTTC. It specifies CASSDPLETQYF.

This clonotype turned up a few times. This chain links TRBV9 with TRBJ1-5, with D possibly being TRBD1 (5 bases). The V and J ends lost 0 bases and 2 bases respectively, with 9 bases between them. There are 15 residues in the CDR3. The germline V gene has CDR1 SGDLS and CDR2 YYNGEE. The CDR3 loop is CASSVGPGRNQPQHF. The DNA of the CDR3 is TGTGCCAGCAGCGTAGGGCCGGGGCGCAATCAGCCCCAGCATTTT.

This clonotype was counted many times. The rearrangement joins TRBV15 to TRBJ2-5, with D possibly TRBD1 on 5 matching bases. Germline values: CDR1 LNHNV, CDR2 YYDKDF (reference sequence). V was pared by 0 bases and J by 5 bases, with 10 bases between. CDR3 size: 14 residues. CDR3 nucleotide sequence: TGTGCCACCAGCAGAGATATCGCAGGGGAGACCCAGTACTTC. This codes for CATSRDIAGETQYF.

This clonotype was detected many times. This chain connects TRBV6-2 or TRBV6-3 to TRBJ2-7; 10 nucleotides align to TRBD2. This CDR3 region has 15 residues. J was trimmed by 3 bases and V by 6 bases; bases with no gene match: 8. Germline loops: CDR1 MNHEY, CDR2 SVGEGT. CDR3: CASSSRLAGDYEQYF. Written as DNA, the CDR3 is TGTGCCAGCAGCTCGAGACTAGCGGGTGACTACGAGCAGTACTTC.

The genes are TRBV6-2 or TRBV6-3 and TRBJ2-7; 8 positions agree with TRBD1. This CDR3 has 15 amino acids. Looked up from germline, CDR1 is MNHEY and CDR2 is SVGEGT. Unmatched junction bases numbered 12, after V lost 6 bases and J lost 5 bases. DNA for the CDR3: TGTGCCAGCAGCCCCAGGGGACAGGCTTCCAACGAGCAGTACTTC. It translates to CASSPRGQASNEQYF.

This clonotype was recorded many times. V and J are TRBV20-1 and TRBJ1-1; no clear D. Germline V CDR1 and CDR2: DFQATT, SNEGSKA (reference sequence). Trimming pared 3 bases from V and 4 bases from J, leaving 18 bases between. There are 15 residues in the CDR3. The CDR3: CSASQGIWRSTEAFF. CDR3 DNA sequence: TGCAGTGCTAGCCAAGGGATATGGAGGAGCACTGAAGCTTTCTTT.

The table lists this clonotype with many counts. The rearrangement uses TRBV19 and TRBJ2-7; TRBD1 is a possible D gene (6 bases). The CDR3 loop spans 15 amino acids. Between the trimmed V and J ends, which lost 6 bases and 2 bases, there was a span of 17 bases. The germline gives CDR1 LNHDA, CDR2 SQIVND (reference sequence). The CDR3 DNA sequence: TGTGCCAGTAGGCGCCGGGACACTCAAACCTACGAGCAGTACTTC. Its translation is CASRRRDTQTYEQYF.

In its sample, this clonotype was seen many times. The rearrangement uses TRBV2 and TRBJ2-6, with D hard to call. Germline V gives CDR1 SNHLY, CDR2 FYNNEI. The V end lost 7 bases, the J end lost 0 bases, and 13 bases lay between the germline ends. The CDR3 spans 16 residues. CDR3 DNA: TGTGCCAGCACAGGCGAATCTCCCTCTGGGGCCAACGTCCTGACTTTC. Its translation: CASTGESPSGANVLTF.